The 11 T cell receptor beta chains below were found in one sample sequenced in a study of T cell changes during pregnancy in multiple sclerosis (dated by TCRdb to between 2018 and 2021). Library prep was done by the immunoSEQ multiplex PCR assay. TCRdb retrieved this table from immuneACCESS and kept in-frame rearrangements only. Not all clones are present; in checked studies, unresolved V genes account for under half, and no reason is known for the remainder. A total of approximately 50,000 clones appear in this sample, more than 85% of them only once. In total, the top ten clones hold approximately 0.39% of the sample. The material was CD4+ T cells from peripheral blood mononuclear cells, obtained after pregnancy. The receptors shown here come from a female donor with multiple sclerosis, enrolled in a pregnancy study.

The chain has TRBV4-1 and TRBJ2-7, with TRBD1 identical over 9 bases. After removal of 0 bases from V and 4 bases from J, the junction contained 16 bases not matched to a gene. This CDR3 region has 19 residues. Germline CDR1 reads MGHRA; CDR2 reads YSYEKL. The CDR3 coding sequence is TGCGCCAGCAGCCAAGAAGGGACAGGGTCCTTGCTTCAAACGTACGAGCAGTACTTC. Encoded protein: CASSQEGTGSLLQTYEQYF.

This chain joins TRBV30 and TRBJ1-6; TRBD1 matches 8 bases. The CDR3 sequence is 14 residues long. CDR1 and CDR2 from the germline V gene are GTSNPN and SVGIG (reference sequence). V lost 3 bases to trimming and J lost 10 bases; unmatched junction nucleotides: 8. The CDR3 DNA reads as TGTGCCTGGAGGACAGGGGCGGCAGGATCACCCCTCCACTTT. This translates into CAWRTGAAGSPLHF. Based on the CDR3 plus reference TRBV30 and TRBJ1-6, the full variable domain is SQTIHQWPATLVQPVGSPLSLECTVEGTSNPNLYWYRQAAGRGLQLLFYSVGIGQISSEVPQNLSASRPQDRQFILSSKKLLLSDSGFYLCAWRTGAAGSPLHFGNGTRLTVT.

This rearrangement joins TRBV28 to TRBJ2-1; TRBD1 agrees at 9 bases. Losses at the gene ends were 5 bases for V and 4 bases for J; bases not matched to a gene: 9. The CDR3 is 16 amino acids. Germline CDR1 MDHEN, CDR2 SYDVKM. This CDR3 is CASSPSGTGTYNEQFF. The CDR3, as DNA: TGTGCCAGCAGTCCCTCAGGGACAGGGACATACAATGAGCAGTTCTTC.

V is TRBV4-3 and J is TRBJ2-1, with 8 bases matching TRBD2. The CDR3 contains 17 residues. V dropped 0 bases and J dropped 7; count of bases not matched to a gene: 11. CDR1 LGHNA and CDR2 YSLEER come from the germline V gene. CDR3 bases: TGCGCCAGCAGCCAAGAGATAAGCGGGAGTGTGGGGAATGAGCAGTTCTTC. It codes for CASSQEISGSVGNEQFF.

The chain links TRBV29-1 to TRBJ1-2; no definite D call. The CDR3 loop spans 12 amino acids. The V and J ends lost 6 bases and 4 bases respectively, with 12 bases between them. Per germline, CDR1 SQVTM and CDR2 ANQGSEA. The CDR3 here is CSVGGGPYGYTF. The CDR3 DNA sequence: TGCAGCGTGGGCGGAGGACCCTATGGCTACACCTTC.

This chain uses TRBV5-4 with TRBJ1-2; weak D call: TRBD1 (6 bases). The CDR3 covers 15 residues. The germline gives CDR1 SGHNT, CDR2 YYREEE (reference sequence). Trimming shortened V by 0 bases and J by 7 bases, and 16 bases separated the two germline ends. As DNA, the CDR3 is TGTGCCAGCAGCTTGGTGGGGGGGGGCGCGCCTGGCTACACCTTC. It encodes CASSLVGGGAPGYTF.

This clone was seen more than once but under ten times. This chain uses TRBV27 with TRBJ1-2, with D perhaps TRBD1 (6 bases). Germline CDR1 MNHEY, CDR2 SMNVEV (reference sequence). Deletions cut 4 bases from V and 9 bases from J, with 12 bases between. The CDR3 runs 12 residues. CDR3: CASSSQGLRYTF. The CDR3 DNA sequence: TGTGCCAGCAGTTCACAGGGTTTACGCTACACCTTC.

CDR3 coding DNA: TGTGCCACCAGCAGAGCGGGACAGGGGGTTGGAAACACCATATATTTT. It is translated as CATSRAGQGVGNTIYF. This rearrangement joins TRBV15 to TRBJ1-3, with TRBD1 matching over 11 bases. The CDR3 runs 16 residues. Unmatched junction bases numbered 2, after V lost 1 base and J lost 3 bases. The germline CDR1 and CDR2 sequences are LNHNV and YYDKDF (reference sequence).

A few counts support this clone. CDR3 DNA sequence: TGTGCCAGCAGTTCTATTTTCGATGAGCAGTTCTTC. This encodes CASSSIFDEQFF. This sequence joins TRBV28 and TRBJ2-1, with D unresolved. Trimming left V 4 bases short and J 8 bases short, with 9 bases between. Germline CDR1 MDHEN, CDR2 SYDVKM. The CDR3 contains 12 residues.

The CDR3 here is CASSENHSGLVWASRNEQFF. As DNA, the CDR3 is TGCGCCAGCAGTGAGAATCACTCGGGACTAGTTTGGGCTTCGAGGAATGAGCAGTTCTTC. The V call is TRBV10-1, the J call TRBJ2-1; the match to TRBD2 covers 8 bases. Germline lookup yields CDR1 WNHNN and CDR2 SYGVQD (reference sequence). The V gene end was trimmed by 2 bases and the J gene end by 7 bases; junction bases not matched to a gene: 22. The CDR3 sequence is 20 residues long.

The chain has TRBV19 and TRBJ2-2; the match to TRBD2 covers 13 bases. V lost 6 bases, J lost 5 bases, and 6 bases stayed unmatched. Germline V CDR1 and CDR2: LNHDA, SQIVND (reference sequence). The CDR3 is made up of 16 amino acids. Here the CDR3 reads CASSLLAGGPTGELFF. The CDR3 coding sequence is TGTGCCAGTAGCCTACTAGCGGGAGGGCCGACCGGGGAGCTGTTTTTT.